The text below deals with one T cell receptor (beta chain). The data belong to a study of blood T cell repertoires in COVID-19. Background on the study: Sources were T cells, B-cell-depleted T cells, or PBMCs; the material itself was cDNA or gDNA.

As handled by the study authors: Estimation of nucleated cell counts was performed using reference gene primer amplification. Clones were read by immunoSEQ multiplex PCR, and TCRdb kept only the in-frame ones, dropping some. That table gives V, J and clone size, and the DNA gave D and trimming. Of 200,000 to 250,000 clones in the sample, 80% to 90% were seen once. The CDR3 runs to 16 residues. Germline CDR1 ENHRY, CDR2 SYGVKD. Trimming removed 7 bases from V and 2 bases from J; junction bases left unmatched: 7. The TCR was taken from a woman in her thirties or forties with acute COVID-19. The V call is TRBV10-3, the J call TRBJ2-1; 11 bases align to TRBD2. Material for sequencing was PBMCs or T cells enriched from blood (not recorded which). The CDR3 DNA sequence: TGTGCCATCACTGGGACTAGCGGTGATCCCTACAATGAGCAGTTCTTC. Encoded protein: CAITGTSGDPYNEQFF.